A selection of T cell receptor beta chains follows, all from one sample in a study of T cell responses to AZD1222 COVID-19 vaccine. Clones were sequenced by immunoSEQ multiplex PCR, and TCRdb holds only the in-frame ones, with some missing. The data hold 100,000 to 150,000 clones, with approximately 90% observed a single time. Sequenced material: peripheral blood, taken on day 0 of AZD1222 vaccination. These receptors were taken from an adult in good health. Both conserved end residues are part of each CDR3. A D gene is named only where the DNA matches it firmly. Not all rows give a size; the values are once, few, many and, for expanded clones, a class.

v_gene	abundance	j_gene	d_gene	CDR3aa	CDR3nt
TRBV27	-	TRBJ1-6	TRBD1	CASSLGTGTPLHF	TGTGCCAGCAGTTTGGGGACAGGGACACCCCTCCACTTT
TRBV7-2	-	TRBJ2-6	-	CASTGFPGANVLTF	TGTGCCAGTACAGGATTCCCTGGGGCCAACGTCCTGACTTTC
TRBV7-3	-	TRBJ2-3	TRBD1	CASSPTGLADTQYF	TGTGCCAGCAGCCCGACAGGGTTAGCAGATACGCAGTATTTT
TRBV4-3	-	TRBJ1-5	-	CASSRSVGIQPQHF	TGCGCCAGCAGCCGTAGCGTGGGTATCCAGCCCCAGCATTTT
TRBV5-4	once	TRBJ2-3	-	CASSLDGQSDTQYF	TGTGCCAGCAGCTTAGACGGACAGTCAGATACGCAGTATTTT
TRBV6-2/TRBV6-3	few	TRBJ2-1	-	CASSYSTDYNEQFF	TGTGCCAGCAGTTACTCGACGGATTACAATGAGCAGTTCTTC
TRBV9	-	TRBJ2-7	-	CASSGRESYTEQYF	TGTGCCAGCAGCGGACGGGAGTCCTACACCGAGCAGTACTTC
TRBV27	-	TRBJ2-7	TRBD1	CASSLDREYEQYF	TGTGCCAGCAGTTTGGACAGGGAGTACGAGCAGTACTTC
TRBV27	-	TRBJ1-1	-	CASSLKGRTEAFF	TGTGCCAGCAGTTTAAAGGGCCGCACTGAAGCTTTCTTT
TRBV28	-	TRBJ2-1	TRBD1	CASSLRDRGNEQFF	TGTGCCAGCAGCCTCCGGGACAGGGGCAATGAGCAGTTCTTC
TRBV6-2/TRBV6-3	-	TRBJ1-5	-	CASSYSPGKLDQPQHF	TGTGCCAGCAGTTACTCACCGGGAAAATTGGATCAGCCCCAGCATTTT
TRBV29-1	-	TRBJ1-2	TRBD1	CSVDTPGGGGYTF	TGCAGCGTTGATACGCCAGGGGGCGGAGGCTACACCTTC
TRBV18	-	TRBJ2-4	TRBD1	CASSPPRGQGGLSIQYF	TGTGCCAGCTCACCACCGAGGGGACAGGGGGGTTTGAGCATTCAGTACTTC
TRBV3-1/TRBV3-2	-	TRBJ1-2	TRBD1	CASSPTPGQVYGYTF	TGTGCCAGCAGCCCTACCCCGGGACAGGTCTATGGCTACACCTTC
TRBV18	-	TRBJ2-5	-	CASSPPSETQYF	TGTGCCAGCTCACCACCGAGTGAGACCCAGTACTTC
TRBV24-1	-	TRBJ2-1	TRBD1	CATSDRLGQGMYNEQFF	TGTGCCACCAGTGATCGACTCGGACAGGGGATGTACAATGAGCAGTTCTTC
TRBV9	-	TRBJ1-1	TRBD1	CASSSRDRGNTEAFF	TGTGCCAGCAGCTCCCGGGACAGGGGCAACACTGAAGCTTTCTTT
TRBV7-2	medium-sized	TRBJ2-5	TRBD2	CASNLAGGWETQYF	TGTGCCAGCAACTTAGCGGGGGGGTGGGAGACCCAGTACTTC
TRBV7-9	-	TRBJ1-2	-	CANGGGGAGYTF	TGTGCAAATGGCGGCGGAGGGGCTGGCTACACCTTC
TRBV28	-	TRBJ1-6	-	CASSFPGQGGSPLHF	TGTGCCAGCAGTTTCCCCGGACAAGGTGGATCACCCCTCCACTTT
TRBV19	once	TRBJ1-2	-	CASTWDQIVAF	TGTGCCAGTACTTGGGACCAAATTGTCGCCTTC
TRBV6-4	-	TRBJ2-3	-	CASSDGGSTDTQYF	TGTGCCAGCAGTGACGGGGGAAGCACAGATACGCAGTATTTT
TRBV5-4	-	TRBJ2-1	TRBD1	CASTLGQGAYYNEQFF	TGTGCCAGCACCTTAGGACAGGGGGCGTATTACAATGAGCAGTTCTTC
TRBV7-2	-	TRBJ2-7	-	CASSLDLGEQYF	TGTGCCAGCAGCTTAGACCTGGGAGAGCAGTACTTC
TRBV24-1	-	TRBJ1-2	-	CATSDAQGREGYTF	TGTGCCACCAGTGATGCACAGGGAAGAGAAGGCTACACCTTC
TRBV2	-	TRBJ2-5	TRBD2	CASRRLAGRETQYF	TGTGCCAGCAGGAGACTAGCGGGGAGGGAGACCCAGTACTTC
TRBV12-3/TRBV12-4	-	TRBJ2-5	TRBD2	CASSLLAGETQYF	TGTGCCAGCAGTTTACTAGCGGGCGAGACCCAGTACTTC